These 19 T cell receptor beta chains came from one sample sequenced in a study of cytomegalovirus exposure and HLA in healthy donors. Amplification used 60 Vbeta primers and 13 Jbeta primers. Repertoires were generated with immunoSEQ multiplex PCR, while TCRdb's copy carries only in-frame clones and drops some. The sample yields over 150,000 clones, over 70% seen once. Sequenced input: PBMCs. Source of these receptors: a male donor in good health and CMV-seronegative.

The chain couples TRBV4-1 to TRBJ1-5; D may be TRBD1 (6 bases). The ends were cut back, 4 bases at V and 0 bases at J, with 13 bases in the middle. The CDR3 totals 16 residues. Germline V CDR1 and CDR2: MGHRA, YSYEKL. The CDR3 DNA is TGCGCCAGCAGCCTCGGACAGCTTTATAGCAATCAGCCCCAGCATTTT. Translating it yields CASSLGQLYSNQPQHF.

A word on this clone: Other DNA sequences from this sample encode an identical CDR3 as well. The CDR3, as DNA: TGTGCCAGCAGTTACTCCGGACAGGGATTGTATGGCTACACCTTC. It specifies CASSYSGQGLYGYTF. The J gene is TRBJ1-2, the V gene TRBV6-5; 8 nucleotides match TRBD1. Germline loops: CDR1 MNHEY, CDR2 SVGAGI. The trim removed 0 bases at V and 5 bases at J, leaving 5 bases unmatched. The CDR3 is 15 amino acids.

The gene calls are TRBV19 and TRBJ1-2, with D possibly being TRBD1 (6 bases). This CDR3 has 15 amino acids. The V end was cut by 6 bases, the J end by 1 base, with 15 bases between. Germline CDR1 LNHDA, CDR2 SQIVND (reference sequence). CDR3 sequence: CASSMRGKDNYGYTF. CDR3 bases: TGTGCCAGTAGCATGAGGGGGAAAGATAACTATGGCTACACCTTC.

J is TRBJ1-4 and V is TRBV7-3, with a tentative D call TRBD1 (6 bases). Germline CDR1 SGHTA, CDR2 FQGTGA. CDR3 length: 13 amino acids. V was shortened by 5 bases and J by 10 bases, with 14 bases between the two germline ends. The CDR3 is CASSPRGGGKLFF. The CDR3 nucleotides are TGTGCCAGCAGCCCGAGGGGGGGCGGAAAACTGTTTTTT.

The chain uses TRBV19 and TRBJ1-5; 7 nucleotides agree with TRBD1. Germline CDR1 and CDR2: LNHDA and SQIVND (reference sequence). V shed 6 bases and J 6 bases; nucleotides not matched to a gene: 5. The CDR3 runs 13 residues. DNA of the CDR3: TGTGCCAGTAGACATACAGGGGTTCAGCCCCAGCATTTT. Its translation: CASRHTGVQPQHF.

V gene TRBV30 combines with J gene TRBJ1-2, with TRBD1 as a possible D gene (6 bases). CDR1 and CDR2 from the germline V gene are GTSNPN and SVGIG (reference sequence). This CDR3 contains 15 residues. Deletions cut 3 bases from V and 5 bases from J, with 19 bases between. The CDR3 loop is CAWSAGGSGAYGYTF. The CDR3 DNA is TGTGCCTGGAGCGCGGGGGGGTCAGGGGCTTATGGCTACACCTTC. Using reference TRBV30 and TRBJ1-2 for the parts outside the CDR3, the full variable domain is SQTIHQWPATLVQPVGSPLSLECTVEGTSNPNLYWYRQAAGRGLQLLFYSVGIGQISSEVPQNLSASRPQDRQFILSSKKLLLSDSGFYLCAWSAGGSGAYGYTFGSGTRLTVV.

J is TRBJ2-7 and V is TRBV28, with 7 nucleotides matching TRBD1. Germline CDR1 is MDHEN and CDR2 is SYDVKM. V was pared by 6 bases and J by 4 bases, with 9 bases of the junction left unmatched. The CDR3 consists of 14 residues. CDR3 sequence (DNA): TGTGCCAGCAGATTCCGGGACAGCTTTTACGAGCAGTACTTC. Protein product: CASRFRDSFYEQYF.

CDR3 protein: CASSPSGWGFEQYF. The DNA for the CDR3 is TGTGCCAGCAGCCCCTCGGGATGGGGTTTCGAGCAGTACTTC. V and J are TRBV5-6 and TRBJ2-7; possibly TRBD2 for D (5 bases). Trimming pared 4 bases from V and 6 bases from J, leaving 17 bases between. CDR1 and CDR2 (germline): SGHDT, YYEEEE. The CDR3 loop spans 14 amino acids.

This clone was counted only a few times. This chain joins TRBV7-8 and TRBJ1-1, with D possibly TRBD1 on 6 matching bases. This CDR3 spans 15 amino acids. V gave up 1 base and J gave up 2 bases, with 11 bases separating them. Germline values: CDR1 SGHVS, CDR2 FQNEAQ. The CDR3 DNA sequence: TGTGCCAGCAGCTTAGTGGACAGAGGTAACACTGAAGCTTTCTTT. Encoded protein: CASSLVDRGNTEAFF.

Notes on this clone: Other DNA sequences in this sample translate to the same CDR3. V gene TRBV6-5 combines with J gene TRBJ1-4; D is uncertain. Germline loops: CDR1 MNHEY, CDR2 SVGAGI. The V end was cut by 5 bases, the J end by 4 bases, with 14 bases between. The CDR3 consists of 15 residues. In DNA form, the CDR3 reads TGTGCCAGCAGTCGCCTGACGGGAGTTAATGAAAAACTGTTTTTT. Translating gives CASSRLTGVNEKLFF.

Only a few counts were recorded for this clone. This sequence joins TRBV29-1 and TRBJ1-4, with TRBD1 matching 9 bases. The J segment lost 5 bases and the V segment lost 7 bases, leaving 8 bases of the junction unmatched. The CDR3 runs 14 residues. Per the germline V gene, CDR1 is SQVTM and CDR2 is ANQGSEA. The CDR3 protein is CSGAETGGNEKLFF. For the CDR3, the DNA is TGCAGCGGAGCTGAGACAGGGGGGAATGAAAAACTGTTTTTT.

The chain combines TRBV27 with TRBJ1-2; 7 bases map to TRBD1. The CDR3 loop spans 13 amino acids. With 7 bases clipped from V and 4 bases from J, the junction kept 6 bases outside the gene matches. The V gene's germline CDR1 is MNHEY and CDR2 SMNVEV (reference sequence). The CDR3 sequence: CASKLDRSYGYTF. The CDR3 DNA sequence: TGTGCCAGCAAACTGGACAGGAGCTATGGCTACACCTTC.

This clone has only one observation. CDR3 nucleotides: TGTGCCAGCAGCCAACTGGGACAGGTCAGCTCTGGAAACACCATATATTTT. Protein: CASSQLGQVSSGNTIYF. This chain connects TRBV14 to TRBJ1-3; 8 bases are a match to TRBD1. V was clipped by 2 bases and J by 0 bases; unmatched bases: 6. Germline CDR1 and CDR2: SGHDN and FVKESK. The CDR3 runs to 17 residues.

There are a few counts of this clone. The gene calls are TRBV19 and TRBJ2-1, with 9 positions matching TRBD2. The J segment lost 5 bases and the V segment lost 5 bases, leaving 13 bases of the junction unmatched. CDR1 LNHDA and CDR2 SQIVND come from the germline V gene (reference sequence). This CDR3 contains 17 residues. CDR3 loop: CASSPLVRAGGDNEQFF. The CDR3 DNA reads TGTGCCAGTAGTCCGCTGGTGAGGGCGGGAGGGGACAATGAGCAGTTCTTC.

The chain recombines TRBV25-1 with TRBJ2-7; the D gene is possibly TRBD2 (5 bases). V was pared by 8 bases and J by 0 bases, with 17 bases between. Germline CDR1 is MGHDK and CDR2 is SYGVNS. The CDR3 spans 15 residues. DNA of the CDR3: TGTGCCAGCGTTGGAAGAGGGAGAAGCTCCTACGAGCAGTACTTC. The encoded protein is CASVGRGRSSYEQYF.

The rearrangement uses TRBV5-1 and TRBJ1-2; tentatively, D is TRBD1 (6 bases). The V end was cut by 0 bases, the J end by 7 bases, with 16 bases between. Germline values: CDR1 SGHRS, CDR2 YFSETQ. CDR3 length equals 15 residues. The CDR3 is CASSLDRVSRSGYTF. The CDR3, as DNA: TGCGCCAGCAGCTTGGACAGGGTTTCTCGGTCTGGCTACACCTTC.

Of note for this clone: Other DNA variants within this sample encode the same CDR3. CDR3 in DNA: TGTGCCAGTAGTATTTCGGGCTCCTACAATGAGCAGTTCTTC. It is translated as CASSISGSYNEQFF. The J gene is TRBJ2-1, the V gene TRBV19; D remains unclear. CDR3 length: 14 amino acids. The germline V gene encodes CDR1 LNHDA and CDR2 SQIVND (reference sequence). V shed 3 bases and J shed 0 bases, with 6 bases lying between them.

CDR3 protein: CASSLRMAERAEAFF. The CDR3 nucleotides are TGTGCCAGCAGCTTACGGATGGCGGAAAGAGCTGAAGCTTTCTTT. The chain employs TRBV11-1 and TRBJ1-1; no clear D gene. Germline CDR1 is SGHAT and CDR2 is FQDESV (reference sequence). V lost 2 bases to trimming and J lost 6 bases, with 16 bases between them. There are 15 residues in the CDR3. The variable domain in full, with the rest retrieved from reference TRBV11-1 and TRBJ1-1, is EAEVAQSPRYKITEKSQAVAFWCDPISGHATLYWYRQILGQGPELLVQFQDESVVDDSQLPKDRFSAERLKGVDSTLKIQPAELGDSAMYLCASSLRMAERAEAFFGQGTRLTVV.

CDR3 nucleotide sequence: TGTGCCAGCAGTTACCTCAGCGGGGGGGCTTCAGATACGCAGTATTTT. Protein sequence: CASSYLSGGASDTQYF. The V and J genes are TRBV6-4 and TRBJ2-3; 10 bases agree with TRBD2. V trimming: 5 bases; J trimming: 4 bases; junction bases outside the gene matches: 9. Germline V CDR1 and CDR2: MRHNA, SNTAGT. CDR3 size: 16 residues.